The rows below give T cell receptor beta chains drawn from one sample of a study of shared clonotypes between healthy human individuals. This table comes from immunoSEQ multiplex PCR, and its TCRdb copy is limited to in-frame clones, with some not included. The table has fewer than 2.5 million clones, more than 85% seen once; the top ten hold approximately 0.35%. Sequenced material: naive CD4+ T cells from PBMCs. All receptors come from a man younger than 35 in good health. Some clones in this sample may be carry-over from other donors' samples. CDR3s include the opening cysteine and the closing phenylalanine or tryptophan. Fields, in order: CDR3 protein, CDR3 DNA, V gene, clone size, D gene, J gene. The D gene is left open where the match is weak. Some rows mark clone size as missing; the rest say once, few, many or name a class of expanded clone.

CASQERGTQYF	TGTGCCAGTCAAGAGCGCGGTACGCAGTATTTT	TRBV19	-	-	TRBJ2-3
CASSPLGRGNTEAFF	TGTGCCAGCAGCCCCCTGGGCAGGGGAAACACTGAAGCTTTCTTT	TRBV28	-	-	TRBJ1-1
CASSWGGPNTEAFF	TGTGCCAGCAGTTGGGGGGGGCCGAACACTGAAGCTTTCTTT	TRBV6-1	-	-	TRBJ1-1
CASSLSGIPNYGYTF	TGTGCCAGCAGTTTATCTGGTATACCAAACTATGGCTACACCTTC	TRBV27	once	-	TRBJ1-2
CASSTRLAVYEQYF	TGTGCCAGCAGCACCCGACTAGCGGTATACGAGCAGTACTTC	TRBV11-2	-	TRBD2	TRBJ2-7
CASSLWSSGANVLTF	TGTGCCAGCAGCTTGTGGAGCTCTGGGGCCAACGTCCTGACTTTC	TRBV5-6	-	-	TRBJ2-6
CASSVGHSITTDTQYF	TGTGCCAGCAGTGTCGGACACAGTATCACCACAGATACGCAGTATTTT	TRBV25-1	-	-	TRBJ2-3
CASTLAGGLSYEQYF	TGTGCCAGCACCCTAGCGGGAGGGCTCTCCTACGAGCAGTACTTC	TRBV7-8	-	TRBD2	TRBJ2-7
CAISADGGNEKLFF	TGTGCCATCAGTGCGGACGGAGGTAATGAAAAACTGTTTTTT	TRBV10-3	-	-	TRBJ1-4
CASTAGPYNEQFF	TGCGCCAGCACCGCAGGGCCCTACAATGAGCAGTTCTTC	TRBV5-1	-	-	TRBJ2-1
CASSLGVIETQYF	TGTGCCAGCAGCTTAGGTGTTATAGAGACCCAGTACTTC	TRBV7-9	once	-	TRBJ2-5
CASGLLPPEAFF	TGTGCCAGCGGACTTCTTCCCCCTGAAGCTTTCTTT	TRBV2	-	-	TRBJ1-1
CASSLGVQETQYF	TGCGCCAGCAGCTTGGGGGTCCAAGAGACCCAGTACTTC	TRBV5-1	few	-	TRBJ2-5
CASSSQETQYF	TGTGCCAGCAGCTCCCAAGAGACCCAGTACTTC	TRBV7-8	few	-	TRBJ2-5
CAIKSGSGSSNQPQHF	TGTGCCATCAAGTCAGGGTCCGGGAGTAGCAATCAGCCCCAGCATTTT	TRBV10-3	-	-	TRBJ1-5
CASRRTGTGGSEQYF	TGTGCCAGCAGGAGGACCGGGACAGGGGGGAGCGAGCAGTACTTC	TRBV28	-	TRBD1	TRBJ2-7
CASSLYGSWREFPYNEQFF	TGTGCCAGCAGTTTATATGGTTCGTGGCGGGAGTTTCCCTACAATGAGCAGTTCTTC	TRBV28	-	TRBD2	TRBJ2-1
CASTLLGLSPTGELFF	TGTGCCAGCACCCTGCTGGGACTGAGCCCCACCGGGGAGCTGTTTTTT	TRBV7-9	-	-	TRBJ2-2
CASSPSTGPNEKLFF	TGTGCCAGCAGCCCGTCGACAGGGCCTAATGAAAAACTGTTTTTT	TRBV7-9	few	TRBD1	TRBJ1-4
CASSYLQIQETQYF	TGTGCCAGCAGTTACTTACAGATCCAAGAGACCCAGTACTTC	TRBV28	-	-	TRBJ2-5
CASSNPGGRAFF	TGTGCCAGCAGCAATCCAGGCGGCCGGGCTTTCTTT	TRBV14	few	-	TRBJ1-1
CSVEGRVKNIQYF	TGCAGCGTGGAGGGACGGGTCAAAAACATTCAGTACTTC	TRBV29-1	-	-	TRBJ2-4
CAWSERRTDTQYF	TGTGCCTGGAGTGAGAGGCGAACAGATACGCAGTATTTT	TRBV30	once	-	TRBJ2-3
CASSLRTSGRTYEQYF	TGTGCCAGCAGCTTGAGGACTAGCGGGAGAACCTACGAGCAGTACTTC	TRBV5-6	-	TRBD2	TRBJ2-7
CASSKLAGGTDTQYF	TGTGCCAGCAGTAAACTAGCGGGAGGTACAGATACGCAGTATTTT	TRBV28	-	TRBD2	TRBJ2-3
CASSQGLGSNQPQHF	TGTGCCAGCAGCCAAGGGCTGGGAAGCAATCAGCCCCAGCATTTT	TRBV7-2	-	-	TRBJ1-5
CASSSPSGDTQYF	TGTGCCAGCAGTTCCCCGTCGGGAGATACGCAGTATTTT	TRBV28	-	-	TRBJ2-3
CASSEVSGGGYTF	TGTGCCAGCAGTGAGGTATCAGGTGGAGGCTACACCTTC	TRBV2	-	-	TRBJ1-2
CASSQSSGTNTEAFF	TGCGCCAGCAGTCAATCTAGTGGGACGAACACTGAAGCTTTCTTT	TRBV23-1	-	-	TRBJ1-1
CASSFLNEQYF	TGTGCCAGCAGCTTCCTAAACGAGCAGTACTTC	TRBV7-9	-	-	TRBJ2-7
CASTMVGGSGANVLTF	TGTGCCAGCACCATGGTTGGGGGCTCTGGGGCCAACGTCCTGACTTTC	TRBV5-4	once	-	TRBJ2-6
CASSLDPSGEQYF	TGCGCCAGCAGCTTGGACCCATCGGGCGAGCAGTACTTC	TRBV5-1	-	-	TRBJ2-7
CASSATGDGYQPQHF	TGCGCCAGCAGCGCAACAGGGGATGGATATCAGCCCCAGCATTTT	TRBV5-1	-	TRBD1	TRBJ1-5
CASSERGDTAHEQYF	TGTGCCAGCAGTGAACGAGGGGATACAGCCCACGAGCAGTACTTC	TRBV6-1	-	-	TRBJ2-7
CASSETRGYEQYF	TGTGCCAGCAGCGAAACACGCGGCTACGAGCAGTACTTC	TRBV5-8	-	-	TRBJ2-7
CASSPSVNTEAFF	TGTGCCAGCTCACCTTCGGTGAACACTGAAGCTTTCTTT	TRBV18	-	-	TRBJ1-1
CASSLARSSGDYTDTQYF	TGCGCCAGCAGCTTGGCCAGGAGTAGCGGGGATTACACAGATACGCAGTATTTT	TRBV5-1	-	TRBD2	TRBJ2-3
CASRWTGARETQYF	TGTGCCAGCAGGTGGACAGGGGCCAGGGAGACCCAGTACTTC	TRBV6-5	-	TRBD1	TRBJ2-5
CASSFRQGLAETGELFF	TGTGCCAGCAGCTTCAGACAAGGACTAGCGGAAACCGGGGAGCTGTTTTTT	TRBV7-8	-	TRBD2	TRBJ2-2
CASSSTGAQETQYF	TGTGCCAGCAGCTCCACCGGGGCACAAGAGACCCAGTACTTC	TRBV7-3	-	-	TRBJ2-5